One sample yielded the 8 T cell receptor beta chains listed below, sequenced in a study of T cell responses to AZD1222 COVID-19 vaccine (dated by TCRdb to the early 2020s). The library came from the immunoSEQ multiplex PCR assay. TCRdb re-hosts the immuneACCESS table, in-frame sequences only. Its copies lack some clones; in the studies checked, an unresolved V gene accounts for under half of them, and the cause for the rest is not known. This sample is represented by around 150,000 clones; 90% of them were singletons. The ten top clones hold about 3.3% of the sample. Per the publication, the time point label means: about 28 days (+/-7) after the second vaccine dose. Specimen: peripheral blood, collected 28 days after the second AZD1222 dose. Every receptor here comes from an adult who received the AZD1222 COVID-19 vaccine.

This chain uses TRBV5-1 with TRBJ1-5; no reliable D call. Germline V lookup: CDR1 SGHRS, CDR2 YFSETQ. The CDR3 totals 15 residues. The V and J ends lost 5 bases and 0 bases respectively, with 12 bases between them. In nucleotides, the CDR3 is TGCGCCAGCAGACCCTACAGTAATAGCAATCAGCCCCAGCATTTT. It specifies CASRPYSNSNQPQHF.

J is TRBJ1-2 and V is TRBV6-1; TRBD1 matches 7 bases. The CDR3 covers 15 residues. J gave up 3 bases and V 1 base, and 5 bases lay outside the gene matches. Germline-derived CDR1 and CDR2 are MNHNS and SASEGT. CDR3 in amino acids: CASSEGTGLYYGYTF. The CDR3 nucleotides read TGTGCCAGCAGTGAAGGGACAGGTCTCTACTATGGCTACACCTTC.

The gene calls are TRBV30 and TRBJ1-1, with D possibly being TRBD1 (6 bases). The germline V gene has CDR1 GTSNPN and CDR2 SVGIG (reference sequence). V was pared by 0 bases and J by 7 bases, with 12 bases between. This CDR3 has 13 amino acids. The CDR3 reads CAWSVLPDSEAFF. In DNA form, the CDR3 reads TGTGCCTGGAGTGTACTCCCGGACAGTGAAGCTTTCTTT.

This sequence joins TRBV30 and TRBJ2-1, with D possibly matching TRBD2 (6 bases). V shed 0 bases and J shed 3 bases, with 12 bases lying between them. In germline, CDR1 is GTSNPN, CDR2 SVGIG (reference sequence). The CDR3 sequence is 15 residues long. CDR3 sequence (DNA): TGTGCCTGGAGTGTAACTTTGCGGGACTACAATGAGCAGTTCTTC. Translation gives CAWSVTLRDYNEQFF.

This chain uses TRBV2 with TRBJ2-6, with D hard to call. The V end lost 7 bases, the J end lost 4 bases, and 8 bases lay between the germline ends. In germline, CDR1 is SNHLY, CDR2 FYNNEI. The CDR3 consists of 13 residues. CDR3 in DNA: TGTGCCAGCAACACGGCCGGGGCCAACGTCCTGACTTTC. Protein product: CASNTAGANVLTF.

The chain has TRBV5-5 and TRBJ2-7; TRBD1 might be the D (6 bases). The CDR3 is 14 residues long. The germline CDR1 and CDR2 sequences are SGHKS and YYEKEE (reference sequence). V gave up 5 bases and J gave up 2 bases, with 14 bases separating them. The CDR3 region is CASRAATGTYEQYF. The CDR3 nucleotides read TGTGCCAGCAGAGCTGCGACAGGTACCTACGAGCAGTACTTC. The full variable domain, in which reference TRBV5-5 and TRBJ2-7 provide the parts outside the CDR3, is DAGVTQSPTHLIKTRGQQVTLRCSPISGHKSVSWYQQVLGQGPQFIFQYYEKEERGRGNFPDRFSARQFPNYSSELNVNALLLGDSALYLCASRAATGTYEQYFGPGTRLTVT.

V is TRBV5-1 and J is TRBJ2-7; a possible D gene is TRBD1 (5 bases). Germline V gives CDR1 SGHRS, CDR2 YFSETQ. Trimming removed 2 bases from V and 2 bases from J, with 8 bases in between. The CDR3 extends over 13 amino acids. The DNA for the CDR3 is TGCGCCAGCAGCTTATCGACAGCCTACGAGCAGTACTTC. As protein: CASSLSTAYEQYF.

The chain couples TRBV10-3 to TRBJ2-5; 14 bases agree with TRBD2. Germline V CDR1 and CDR2: ENHRY, SYGVKD. This CDR3 contains 17 residues. The J segment lost 4 bases and the V segment lost 2 bases, leaving 6 bases of the junction unmatched. The CDR3 DNA follows: TGTGCCATCAGTGAGACACTCGGGACTAGCGGGGGAGAGACCCAGTACTTC. It yields the protein CAISETLGTSGGETQYF.